This TCR beta chain is drawn from a study of blood T cell repertoires in COVID-19. Cohorts were based on clinical histories the participants reported. Original data processing: The assay estimated nucleated cells by amplifying reference gene primers. Method: immunoSEQ multiplex PCR; TCRdb's copy keeps in-frame clones and lacks some. D and trimming were read from the DNA, whereas the V and J calls and clone size are those reported in that table. This table holds approximately 300,000 clones, around 87% found once. This clone was seen a few times. The germline CDR1 and CDR2 sequences are MGHDK and SYGVNS. The CDR3 extends over 13 amino acids. Trimming cost V 6 bases and J 5 bases, with 11 bases left between them.

This receptor was identified in a woman between 25 and 40 years old who had recovered from COVID-19. Sequenced material: PBMCs or T cells enriched from blood (not recorded which). The chain recombines TRBV25-1 with TRBJ1-5, with D perhaps TRBD1 (6 bases). DNA of the CDR3: TGTGCCAGCAGACAGGGTTCGGATCAGCCCCAGCATTTT. Amino acid sequence: CASRQGSDQPQHF. The full variable domain, rest sourced from reference TRBV25-1 and TRBJ1-5, is EADIYQTPRYLVIGTGKKITLECSQTMGHDKMYWYQQDPGMELHLIHYSYGVNSTEKGDLSSESTVSRIRTEHFPLTLESARPSHTSQYLCASRQGSDQPQHFGDGTRLSIL.